These 11 T cell receptor beta chains originate from one sample sequenced in a study of cytomegalovirus exposure and HLA in healthy donors. The PCR was carried out with 60 Vbeta primers and 13 Jbeta primers. Some clones are missing from TCRdb's copy, which holds only in-frame ones; the method was immunoSEQ multiplex PCR. The top ten clones hold 2.5% to 3% of a sample with some 150,000 clones, roughly 74% of them seen once. The source material was PBMCs. These receptor sequences come from a man aged 18 to 29 in good health and CMV-seronegative.

The V call is TRBV6-1, the J call TRBJ1-2, with 7 bases that match TRBD1. In germline, CDR1 is MNHNS, CDR2 SASEGT. V trimming: 1 base; J trimming: 3 bases; junction bases outside the gene matches: 8. The CDR3 consists of 16 residues. The CDR3 sequence: CASSEVRTGGDYGYTF. CDR3 coding DNA: TGTGCCAGCAGTGAAGTTCGGACAGGAGGAGACTATGGCTACACCTTC.

This rearrangement joins TRBV6-5 to TRBJ1-1, with D maybe TRBD1 (5 bases). The CDR3 is made up of 13 amino acids. Trimming took 4 bases from V and 10 from J, leaving 16 bases between them. From germline, CDR1 is MNHEY and CDR2 SVGAGI. The CDR3 loop reads CASSWGSGMGAFF. In DNA, the CDR3 is TGTGCCAGCAGTTGGGGCAGTGGTATGGGAGCTTTCTTT.

This clone came up a few times. The chain joins TRBV27 to TRBJ2-5; perhaps TRBD2 as D (6 bases). Trimming removed 6 bases from V and 2 bases from J, with 16 bases in between. The germline gives CDR1 MNHEY, CDR2 SMNVEV (reference sequence). This CDR3 contains 15 residues. The CDR3: CASRSGGAAQETQYF. The CDR3 DNA reads TGTGCCAGCAGATCCGGCGGGGCAGCGCAAGAGACCCAGTACTTC.

The rearrangement joins TRBV6-5 to TRBJ1-4; no definite D call. This CDR3 has 12 residues. The V gene's germline CDR1 is MNHEY and CDR2 SVGAGI. V shed 6 bases and J shed 6 bases, with 8 bases lying between them. The CDR3 loop reads CASRRQDEKLFF. CDR3 nucleotides: TGTGCCAGCAGACGGCAGGATGAAAAACTGTTTTTT.

The chain is built from TRBV5-1 and TRBJ1-1; TRBD1 matches 9 bases. V was pared by 1 base and J by 5 bases, with 12 bases of the junction left unmatched. The CDR3 sequence is 17 residues long. Germline V gene lookup returns CDR1 SGHRS and CDR2 YFSETQ. CDR3 protein: CASSLTGGGPSGTEAFF. CDR3 in DNA: TGCGCCAGCAGCTTGACAGGGGGCGGCCCCTCGGGAACTGAAGCTTTCTTT.

Comment on this clone: The junction and the germline gene differ at one end; a read error may be behind it. J is TRBJ1-2 and V is TRBV5-1; the D gene is possibly TRBD1 (6 bases). The germline gives CDR1 SGHRS, CDR2 YFSETQ. The CDR3 is 14 residues long. The CDR3 loop is CVSSLEGTHYGYTF. In DNA form, the CDR3 reads TGCGTCAGCAGCTTGGAGGGGACACACTATGGCTACACCTTC. The full variable domain, completed using reference TRBV5-1 and TRBJ1-2, is KAGVTQTPRYLIKTRGQQVTLSCSPISGHRSVSWYQQTPGQGLQFLFEYFSETQRNKGNFPGRFSGRQFSNSRSEMNVSTLELGDSALYLCVSSLEGTHYGYTFGSGTRLTVV.

The V and J genes are TRBV4-1 and TRBJ1-2, with D perhaps matching TRBD1 (5 bases). With 1 base removed from V and 3 bases from J, the gap between germline ends came to 15 bases. The CDR3 spans 16 residues. Per germline, CDR1 MGHRA and CDR2 YSYEKL. In DNA form, the CDR3 reads TGCGCCAGCAGCCAAGGTGAAGGCCTCAGGGACTATGGCTACACCTTC. Translating gives CASSQGEGLRDYGYTF.

Only a few counts were recorded for this clone. This rearrangement joins TRBV4-1 to TRBJ1-1; D is unclear. Per germline, CDR1 MGHRA and CDR2 YSYEKL. Trimming removed 1 base at V and 7 bases at J, with 13 bases between. This CDR3 region has 14 residues. CDR3 residues: CASSQASGGSEAFF. The CDR3 DNA reads as TGCGCCAGCAGCCAAGCTTCAGGAGGGAGTGAAGCTTTCTTT.

This rearrangement joins TRBV5-1 to TRBJ2-5; 8 nucleotides match TRBD2. Germline CDR1 is SGHRS and CDR2 is YFSETQ. V lost 0 bases to trimming and J lost 0 bases; unmatched junction nucleotides: 7. The CDR3 has 17 residues. The CDR3 sequence is CASSLGLAGLYQETQYF. In DNA, the CDR3 is TGCGCCAGCAGCTTGGGTCTAGCGGGTTTGTACCAAGAGACCCAGTACTTC.

The chain is built from TRBV15 and TRBJ2-5; TRBD2 might be the D (5 bases). V lost 0 bases to trimming and J lost 4 bases, with 12 bases between them. The CDR3 consists of 15 residues. Germline V CDR1 and CDR2: LNHNV, YYDKDF (reference sequence). The CDR3 DNA is TGTGCCACCAGCAGAGATCTCGGGGTTTTAGAGACCCAGTACTTC. Protein: CATSRDLGVLETQYF.

The chain is built from TRBV18 and TRBJ2-7; 8 nucleotides agree with TRBD1. The CDR3 spans 18 residues. Germline trimming cut 5 bases from V and 5 bases from J; bases unmatched to any gene: 20. CDR1 is KGHSH, CDR2 LQKENI, per germline. CDR3 sequence reads: CASSDNWAGGKTFDEQYF. CDR3 bases: TGTGCCAGCTCAGATAACTGGGCAGGGGGCAAAACGTTCGACGAGCAGTACTTC.